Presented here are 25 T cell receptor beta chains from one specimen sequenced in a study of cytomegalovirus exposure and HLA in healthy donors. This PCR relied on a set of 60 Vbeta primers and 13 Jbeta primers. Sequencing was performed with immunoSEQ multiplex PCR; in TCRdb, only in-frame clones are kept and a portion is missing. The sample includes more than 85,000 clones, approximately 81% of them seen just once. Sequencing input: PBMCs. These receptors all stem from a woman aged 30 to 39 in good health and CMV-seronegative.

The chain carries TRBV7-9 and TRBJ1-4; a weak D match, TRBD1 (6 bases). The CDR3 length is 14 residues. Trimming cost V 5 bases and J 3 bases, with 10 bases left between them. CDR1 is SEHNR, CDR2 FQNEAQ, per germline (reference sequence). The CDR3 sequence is CASSETGPNEKLFF. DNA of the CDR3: TGTGCCAGCAGCGAGACAGGCCCTAATGAAAAACTGTTTTTT.

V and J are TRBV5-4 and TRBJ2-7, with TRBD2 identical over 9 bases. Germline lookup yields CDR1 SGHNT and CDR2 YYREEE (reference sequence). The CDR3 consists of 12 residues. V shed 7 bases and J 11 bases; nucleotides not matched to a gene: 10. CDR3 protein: CASASGTSKKYF. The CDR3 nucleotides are TGTGCCAGCGCATCTGGGACTAGCAAGAAGTACTTC.

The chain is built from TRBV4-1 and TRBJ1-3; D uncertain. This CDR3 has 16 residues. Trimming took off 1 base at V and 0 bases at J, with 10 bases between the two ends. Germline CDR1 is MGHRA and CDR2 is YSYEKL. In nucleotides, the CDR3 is TGCGCCAGCAGCCAAGGGCAACCTCTCTCTGGAAACACCATATATTTT. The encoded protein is CASSQGQPLSGNTIYF.

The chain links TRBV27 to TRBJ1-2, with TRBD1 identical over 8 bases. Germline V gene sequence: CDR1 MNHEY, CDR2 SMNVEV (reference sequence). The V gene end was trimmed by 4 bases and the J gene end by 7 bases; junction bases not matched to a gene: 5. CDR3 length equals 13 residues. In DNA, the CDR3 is TGTGCCAGCAGTTATCAGGGGGCAAGTGGCTACACCTTC. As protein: CASSYQGASGYTF.

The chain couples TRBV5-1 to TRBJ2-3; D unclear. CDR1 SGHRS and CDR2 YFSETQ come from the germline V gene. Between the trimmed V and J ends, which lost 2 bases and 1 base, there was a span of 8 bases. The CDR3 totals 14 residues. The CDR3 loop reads CASSLVSGTDTQYF. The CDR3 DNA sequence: TGCGCCAGCAGCTTAGTAAGCGGCACAGATACGCAGTATTTT.

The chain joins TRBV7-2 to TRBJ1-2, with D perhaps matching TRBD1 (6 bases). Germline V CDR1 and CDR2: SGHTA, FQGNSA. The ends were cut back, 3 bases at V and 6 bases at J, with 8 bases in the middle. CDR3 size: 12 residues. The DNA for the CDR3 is TGTGCCAGCAGCTTTCAGGGGCATGGCTACACCTTC. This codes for CASSFQGHGYTF.

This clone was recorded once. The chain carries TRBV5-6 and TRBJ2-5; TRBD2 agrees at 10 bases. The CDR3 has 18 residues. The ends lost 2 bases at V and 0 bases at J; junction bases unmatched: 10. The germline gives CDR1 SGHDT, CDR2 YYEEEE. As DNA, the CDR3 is TGTGCCAGCAGCTTACCCCCTCCGGGACTAGCGAACCAAGAGACCCAGTACTTC. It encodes CASSLPPPGLANQETQYF.

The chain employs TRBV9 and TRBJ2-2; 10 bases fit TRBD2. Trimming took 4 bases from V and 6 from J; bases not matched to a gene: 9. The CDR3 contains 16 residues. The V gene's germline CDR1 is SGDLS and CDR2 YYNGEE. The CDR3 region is CASSPSGRALAGELFF. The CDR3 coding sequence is TGTGCCAGCAGCCCAAGCGGGAGGGCCTTAGCCGGGGAGCTGTTTTTT.

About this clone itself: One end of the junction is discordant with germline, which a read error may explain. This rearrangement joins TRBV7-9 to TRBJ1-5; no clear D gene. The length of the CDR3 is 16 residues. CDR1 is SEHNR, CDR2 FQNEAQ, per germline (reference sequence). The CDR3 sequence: CSSSLGSGIGNQPQHF. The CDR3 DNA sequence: TGTTCCAGCAGCTTAGGTTCGGGGATCGGCAATCAGCCCCAGCATTTT.

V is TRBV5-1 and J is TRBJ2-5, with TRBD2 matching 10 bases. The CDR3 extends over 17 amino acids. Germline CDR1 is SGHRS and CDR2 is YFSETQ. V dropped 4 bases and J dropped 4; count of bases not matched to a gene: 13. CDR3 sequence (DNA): TGCGCCAGCAGCCCTCCCCCTCTAGCGGGAGCCACAGAGACCCAGTACTTC. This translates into CASSPPPLAGATETQYF.

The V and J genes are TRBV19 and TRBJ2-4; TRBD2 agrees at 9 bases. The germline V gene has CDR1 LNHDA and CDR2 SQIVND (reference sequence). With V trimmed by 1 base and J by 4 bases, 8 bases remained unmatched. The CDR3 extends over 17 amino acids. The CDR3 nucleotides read TGTGCCAGTAGTATAGTTCAGGTAGCGGGGGTTAAAAACATTCAGTACTTC. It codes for CASSIVQVAGVKNIQYF.

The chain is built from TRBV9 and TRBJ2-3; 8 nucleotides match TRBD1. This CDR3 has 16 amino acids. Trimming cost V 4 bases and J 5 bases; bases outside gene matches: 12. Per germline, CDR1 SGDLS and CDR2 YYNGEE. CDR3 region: CASSPPGATGVDTQYF. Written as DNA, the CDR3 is TGTGCCAGCAGCCCCCCGGGGGCGACAGGGGTAGATACGCAGTATTTT. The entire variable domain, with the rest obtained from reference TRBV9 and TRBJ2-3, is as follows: DSGVTQTPKHLITATGQRVTLRCSPRSGDLSVYWYQQSLDQGLQFLIQYYNGEERAKGNILERFSAQQFPDLHSELNLSSLELGDSALYFCASSPPGATGVDTQYFGPGTRLTVL.

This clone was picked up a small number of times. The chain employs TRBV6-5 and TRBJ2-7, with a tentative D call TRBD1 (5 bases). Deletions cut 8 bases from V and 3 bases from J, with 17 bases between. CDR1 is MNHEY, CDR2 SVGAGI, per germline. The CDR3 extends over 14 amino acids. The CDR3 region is CASPPPGYVYEQYF. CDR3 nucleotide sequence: TGTGCCAGCCCCCCCCCAGGGTACGTCTACGAGCAGTACTTC.

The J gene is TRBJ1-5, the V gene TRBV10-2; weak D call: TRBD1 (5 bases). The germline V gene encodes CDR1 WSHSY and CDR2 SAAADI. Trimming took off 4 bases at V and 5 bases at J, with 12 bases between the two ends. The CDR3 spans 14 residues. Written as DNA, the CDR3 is TGCGCCAGCAGTGGAGCAGGGAGGGATCAGCCCCAGCATTTT. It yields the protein CASSGAGRDQPQHF.

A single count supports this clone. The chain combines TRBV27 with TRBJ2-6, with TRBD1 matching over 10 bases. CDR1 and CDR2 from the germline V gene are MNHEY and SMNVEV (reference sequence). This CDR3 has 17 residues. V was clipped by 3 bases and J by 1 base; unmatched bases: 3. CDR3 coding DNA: TGTGCCAGCAGTTTTGGACAGGGGGAGTCTGGGGCCAACGTCCTGACTTTC. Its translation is CASSFGQGESGANVLTF.

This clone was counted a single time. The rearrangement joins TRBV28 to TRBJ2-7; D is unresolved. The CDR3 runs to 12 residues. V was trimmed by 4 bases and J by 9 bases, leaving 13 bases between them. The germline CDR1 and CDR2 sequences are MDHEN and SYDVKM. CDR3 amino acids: CASSSPKGGQYF. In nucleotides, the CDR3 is TGTGCCAGCAGTTCCCCCAAAGGCGGGCAGTACTTC.

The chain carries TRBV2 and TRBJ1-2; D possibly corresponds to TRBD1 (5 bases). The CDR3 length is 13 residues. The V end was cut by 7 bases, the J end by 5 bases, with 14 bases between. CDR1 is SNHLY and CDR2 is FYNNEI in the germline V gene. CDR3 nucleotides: TGTGCCAGCACTCCAGACAGTCTTTATGGCTACACCTTC. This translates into CASTPDSLYGYTF.

The CDR3 reads CASRERGEAFF. CDR3 in DNA: TGTGCCAGCCGAGAGCGGGGTGAAGCTTTCTTT. The chain links TRBV7-2 to TRBJ1-1; D gene uncertain. Per the germline V gene, CDR1 is SGHTA and CDR2 is FQGNSA. The CDR3 extends over 11 amino acids. Deletions cut 8 bases from V and 7 bases from J, with 11 bases between.

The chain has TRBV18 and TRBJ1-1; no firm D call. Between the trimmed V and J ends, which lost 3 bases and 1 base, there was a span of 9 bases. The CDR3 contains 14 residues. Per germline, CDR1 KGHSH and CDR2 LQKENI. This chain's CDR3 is CASSPNSPNTEAFF. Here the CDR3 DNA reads TGTGCCAGCTCACCGAATAGCCCGAACACTGAAGCTTTCTTT.

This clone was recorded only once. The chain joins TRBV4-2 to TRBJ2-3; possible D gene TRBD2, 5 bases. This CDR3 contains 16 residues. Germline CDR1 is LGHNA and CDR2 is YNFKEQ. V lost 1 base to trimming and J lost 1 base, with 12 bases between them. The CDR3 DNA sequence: TGTGCCAGCAGCCAAGCCCCAGCGGTGGGCACAGATACGCAGTATTTT. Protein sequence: CASSQAPAVGTDTQYF.

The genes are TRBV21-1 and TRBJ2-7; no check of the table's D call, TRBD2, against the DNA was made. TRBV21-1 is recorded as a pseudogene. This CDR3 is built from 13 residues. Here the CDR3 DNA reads TGTGCCAGCAGCGCTACCCCCCTCTACGAGCAGTACTTC. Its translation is CASSATPLYEQYF.

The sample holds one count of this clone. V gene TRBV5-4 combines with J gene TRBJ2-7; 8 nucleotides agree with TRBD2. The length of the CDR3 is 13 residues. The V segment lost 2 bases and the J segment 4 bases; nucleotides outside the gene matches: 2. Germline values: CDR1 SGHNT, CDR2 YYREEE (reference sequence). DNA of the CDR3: TGTGCCAGCAGCTTTCGCGGGGGGTACGAGCAGTACTTC. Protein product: CASSFRGGYEQYF.

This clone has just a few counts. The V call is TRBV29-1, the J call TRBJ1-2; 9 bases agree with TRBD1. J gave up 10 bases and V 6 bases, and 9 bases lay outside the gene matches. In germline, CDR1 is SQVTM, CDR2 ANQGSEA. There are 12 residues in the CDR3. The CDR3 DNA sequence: TGCAGCGTCGCGGGACAGGGAATTGCCTACACCTTC. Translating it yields CSVAGQGIAYTF. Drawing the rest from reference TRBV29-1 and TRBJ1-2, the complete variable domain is SAVISQKPSRDICQRGTSLTIQCQVDSQVTMMFWYRQQPGQSLTLIATANQGSEATYESGFVIDKFPISRPNLTFSTLTVSNMSPEDSSIYLCSVAGQGIAYTFGSGTRLTVV.

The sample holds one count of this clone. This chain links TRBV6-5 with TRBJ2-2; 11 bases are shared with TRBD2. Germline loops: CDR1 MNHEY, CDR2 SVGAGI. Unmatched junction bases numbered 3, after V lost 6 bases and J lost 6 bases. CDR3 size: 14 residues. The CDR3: CASRTSGAAGELFF. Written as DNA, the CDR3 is TGTGCCAGCAGGACTAGCGGGGCGGCCGGGGAGCTGTTTTTT.

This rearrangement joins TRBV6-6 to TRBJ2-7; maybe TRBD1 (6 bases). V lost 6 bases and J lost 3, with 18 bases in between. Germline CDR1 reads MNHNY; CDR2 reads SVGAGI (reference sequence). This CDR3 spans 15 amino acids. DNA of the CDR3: TGTGCCAGCAGAAGCCAGGGGATCGCCGTCTACGAGCAGTACTTC. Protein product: CASRSQGIAVYEQYF.